The rows below give T cell receptor beta chains drawn from one sample of a study of T cell changes during pregnancy in multiple sclerosis. Libraries were prepared by immunoSEQ multiplex PCR; TCRdb keeps only in-frame clonotypes and omits some of them. The sample records around 50,000 clones, roughly 93% being singletons. Here the sequenced sample was CD8+ T cells from peripheral blood mononuclear cells, taken in the first trimester of pregnancy. Receptors originate from a female donor with multiple sclerosis, enrolled in a pregnancy study. Each CDR3 is given with its conserved first and last residue. The order of the fields is J gene, V gene, D gene, clone size, CDR3 DNA, CDR3 protein. A D gene is named only where the DNA matches it firmly. Clone size is given for some rows only: seen once, a few or many times, or a class if the clone is expanded.

>TRBJ2-7|TRBV28|-|-
TGTGCCAGCAGTTTCGGGTATACTTACGAGCAGTACTTC
CASSFGYTYEQYF
>TRBJ2-5|TRBV5-1|TRBD2|-
TGCGCCAGCAGCCCGGCTGGACTAGCGGCCTACTCAGGAGAGACCCAGTACTTC
CASSPAGLAAYSGETQYF
>TRBJ1-1|TRBV7-2|-|-
TGTGCCAGCAGCTTAGTCCAGGATGACACTGAAGCTTTCTTT
CASSLVQDDTEAFF
>TRBJ2-5|TRBV7-9|TRBD1|-
TGTGCCAGCAGCTTAATAACGGGACAGCCTGGTGAGACCCAGTACTTC
CASSLITGQPGETQYF
>TRBJ2-4|TRBV4-1|TRBD1|-
TGCGCCAGCCTTCCCGGGACAGGAGACCCAAGCATTCAGTACTTC
CASLPGTGDPSIQYF
>TRBJ1-2|TRBV4-1|TRBD1|-
TGCGCCAGCAGCCAAGACGACAGGGAAGGTAACTATGGCTACACCTTC
CASSQDDREGNYGYTF
>TRBJ2-7|TRBV6-1|TRBD1|-
TGTGCCAGCAGTGAACGACAGGGCCTCCACGAGCAGTACTTC
CASSERQGLHEQYF
>TRBJ2-7|TRBV19|TRBD1|-
TGTGCCAGTAGTGGGACAGGGAGTCTATGGGACGAGCAGTACTTC
CASSGTGSLWDEQYF
>TRBJ1-3|TRBV4-1|-|-
TGCGCCAGCAGCCAAGCCTTCGCTGGCGGAAGGCTAGAACTGGACTATTATCACATATATTTT
CASSQAFAGGRLELDYYHIYF
>TRBJ2-1|TRBV6-5|-|-
TGTGCCAGCAGTGTACTGAACCTACGCGATGAGCAGTTCTTC
CASSVLNLRDEQFF
>TRBJ2-7|TRBV7-9|-|-
TGTGCCAGCAGCTTAGGTGGGATTAGCGTCGACGAGCAGTACTTC
CASSLGGISVDEQYF
>TRBJ1-3|TRBV23-1|-|-
TGCGCCAGCAGTCATGGCGGTAGCTCTGGAAACACCATATATTTT
CASSHGGSSGNTIYF
>TRBJ1-4|TRBV2|-|-
TGTGCCATCAGAGAAGGGGACTTTAATGAAAAACTGTTTTTT
CAIREGDFNEKLFF
>TRBJ2-3|TRBV9|TRBD1|-
TGTGCCAGCAGTGAGGGACAGGGGTTGTGGGATACGCAGTATTTT
CASSEGQGLWDTQYF
>TRBJ2-1|TRBV29-1|-|-
TGCAGCGTTGAAGATCTTACCCGACGACAGGCCGGCTTTTCGGATGAGCAGTTCTTC
CSVEDLTRRQAGFSDEQFF
>TRBJ1-4|TRBV10-3|-|-
TGTGCCGCTGCTACCCCGGGAGACTATAATGAAAAACTGTTTTTT
CAAATPGDYNEKLFF
>TRBJ2-1|TRBV4-3|TRBD1|-
TGCGCCAGCAGCCAAGAGATCCCAGGGGGCTCCTACAATGAGCAGTTCTTC
CASSQEIPGGSYNEQFF
>TRBJ2-7|TRBV7-9|TRBD1|-
TGTGCCAGCAGCTCGGACAGGGTCTCCTACGAGCAGTACTTC
CASSSDRVSYEQYF
>TRBJ2-5|TRBV25-1|-|once
TGTGCCAGTGGGGCAGGGCGACAAGAGACCCAGTACTTC
CASGAGRQETQYF
>TRBJ1-3|TRBV28|TRBD1|-
TGTGCCAGCAGTCCCGACAGGGCCCCGGGGAACACCATATATTTT
CASSPDRAPGNTIYF
>TRBJ2-3|TRBV11-2|-|-
TGTGCCAGCAGCTCCGAATATCCGGGTACGCAGTATTTT
CASSSEYPGTQYF
>TRBJ1-1|TRBV27|TRBD1|-
TGTGCCAGCAGTTTGCAGGGGGCTGGCACTGAAGCTTTCTTT
CASSLQGAGTEAFF
>TRBJ2-1|TRBV6-5|-|-
TGTGCCAGCAGTTACGGCGGCCAGGGCCCCTACAATGAGCAGTTCTTC
CASSYGGQGPYNEQFF
>TRBJ2-7|TRBV6-1|-|once
TGTGCCAGCAGTGAAGTAACAGTCTTCAACGAGCAGTACTTC
CASSEVTVFNEQYF
>TRBJ2-2|TRBV27|-|-
TGTGCCAGCAGTCCCCTTAACACCGGGGAGCTGTTTTTT
CASSPLNTGELFF
>TRBJ2-7|TRBV6-1|TRBD1|-
TGTGCCAGCACTCAATCTCGGCAGGGGGCCTACGAGCAGTACTTC
CASTQSRQGAYEQYF
>TRBJ2-7|TRBV7-9|-|once
TGTGCCAGCAGCCCACGTCTCGGGGAGGACGAGCAGTACTTC
CASSPRLGEDEQYF
>TRBJ2-7|TRBV12-5|TRBD1|once
TGTGCTAGTGGTTCCGGGACAGGCGACGAGCAGTACTTC
CASGSGTGDEQYF
>TRBJ2-1|TRBV11-2|-|-
TGTGCCAGCAGCTTAGGGGGTGGGAGTGAGCAGTTCTTC
CASSLGGGSEQFF
>TRBJ1-5|TRBV4-1|TRBD1|-
TGCGCCAGCAGCCAAGGGGACAGGAGGAATCAGCCCCAGCATTTT
CASSQGDRRNQPQHF
>TRBJ2-7|TRBV6-5|-|-
TGTGCCAGCAGTTACTCGAGGTTCCGGGAGCAGTACTTC
CASSYSRFREQYF
>TRBJ2-2|TRBV13|-|-
TGTGCCAGCAGCTCCCGGGCAGGGGTTACCGGGGAGCTGTTTTTT
CASSSRAGVTGELFF
>TRBJ1-1|TRBV18|-|-
TGTGCCAGCTCAAGTACAGGCAGTGGGGCGGAAGCTTTCTTT
CASSSTGSGAEAFF
>TRBJ2-7|TRBV6-6|TRBD1|-
TGTGCCAGCAGCCCGACAGGGGCCTACGAGCAGTACTTC
CASSPTGAYEQYF
>TRBJ2-1|TRBV7-2|TRBD2|-
TGTGCCAGCAGCTTGGGACTAGACAATGAGCAGTTCTTC
CASSLGLDNEQFF
>TRBJ2-1|TRBV7-3|TRBD2|-
TGTGCCAGCAGCTTAAGCGCTAGCGGGAGAGTAGAGCAGTTCTTC
CASSLSASGRVEQFF
>TRBJ2-7|TRBV14|-|-
TGTGCCAGCAGCCCTTACTCGAGGACTACAGACTACGAGCAGTACTTC
CASSPYSRTTDYEQYF
>TRBJ2-2|TRBV7-6|TRBD1|-
TGTGCCAGCAGGGACAGGGGCGGGACCGGGGAGCTGTTTTTT
CASRDRGGTGELFF
>TRBJ2-7|TRBV27|-|-
TGTGCCAGCAGTTCCATGGGCAAGGTTTACGAGCAGTACTTC
CASSSMGKVYEQYF
>TRBJ2-1|TRBV9|TRBD2|-
TGTGCCAGCAGCCACGATGGGACTAGCGGGGAGGATGAGCAGTTCTTC
CASSHDGTSGEDEQFF